Listed here are 21 T cell receptor beta chains from one sample, sequenced in a study of blood T cells in healthy people across ages (dated by TCRdb to the mid-2010s). The library was obtained by 5' RACE. The sequencer listed for this sample is Illumina HiSeq 2500. A second about 7 to 11 cycle PCR used a sample-barcoded 5' primer and a J-beta primer mix. TCRdb's own reprocessing of the public reads used fastp at Q25 and MiXCR and kept productive beta chains. Every distinct CDR3 protein forms one entry, paired with its most common genes and DNA. Counted in this sample were about 970,000 distinct CDR3 sequences; roughly 51% of them appeared once. The leading ten clones occupy 20% to 25% of the sample. Sequences were obtained from blood. The receptors here all came from a woman aged 60-75 years in good health.

The chain has TRBV29-1 and TRBJ2-3; TRBD2 is a possible D gene (5 bases). The length of the CDR3 is 13 residues. Looked up from germline, CDR1 is SQVTM and CDR2 is ANQGSEA. Trimming took 4 bases from V and 5 from J, leaving 13 bases between them. CDR3 DNA: TGCAGCGTTGGAGGCGGGTTTGGAGATACGCAGTATTTT. It codes for CSVGGGFGDTQYF.

In its sample, this clonotype was seen many times. The rearrangement links TRBV12-3 or TRBV12-4 to TRBJ2-5, with D possibly matching TRBD2 (5 bases). The CDR3 contains 14 residues. With 6 bases removed from V and 2 bases from J, the gap between germline ends came to 13 bases. CDR3 sequence reads: CASRTHGKQETQYF. The CDR3 DNA reads as TGTGCCAGCAGGACTCACGGGAAACAAGAGACCCAGTACTTC.

This clonotype was seen ten or more times. The genes are TRBV27 and TRBJ2-3; 11 bases map to TRBD2. V dropped 6 bases and J dropped 4; count of bases not matched to a gene: 3. CDR3 length: 14 residues. Germline V gene lookup returns CDR1 MNHEY and CDR2 SMNVEV (reference sequence). CDR3 DNA: TGTGCCAGCAGCTTACTAGCGGGAGCAGATACGCAGTATTTT. This translates into CASSLLAGADTQYF.

The chain's CDR3 is CASSILGTANNQPQHF. CDR3 bases: TGTGCCAGTAGTATTCTGGGAACGGCTAACAATCAGCCCCAGCATTTT. The chain joins TRBV19 to TRBJ1-5; D remains ambiguous. Trimming removed 3 bases at V and 3 bases at J, with 15 bases between. CDR1 LNHDA and CDR2 SQIVND come from the germline V gene (reference sequence). The CDR3 extends over 16 amino acids.

In its sample, this clonotype was seen once. The genes are TRBV11-3 and TRBJ2-7; D gene unclear. This CDR3 region has 13 residues. Germline CDR1 and CDR2: SGHNT and YENEEA. With 5 bases removed from V and 4 bases from J, the gap between germline ends came to 12 bases. The CDR3 nucleotides are TGTGCCAGCAGCCGCAACGGTGCTTACGAGCAGTACTTC. Protein: CASSRNGAYEQYF.

The rearrangement joins TRBV27 to TRBJ2-3; D unclear. Germline CDR1 and CDR2: MNHEY and SMNVEV (reference sequence). The V end was cut by 0 bases, the J end by 5 bases, with 12 bases between. The CDR3 has 15 residues. The CDR3 loop is CASSLSMVPGDTQYF. The CDR3 DNA sequence: TGTGCCAGCAGTTTATCGATGGTCCCGGGAGATACGCAGTATTTT.

The chain joins TRBV20-1 to TRBJ1-5; 11 positions agree with TRBD1. The CDR3 loop spans 16 amino acids. The trim removed 0 bases at V and 1 base at J, leaving 2 bases unmatched. Germline lookup yields CDR1 DFQATT and CDR2 SNEGSKA (reference sequence). CDR3 nucleotides: TGCAGTGCTAGAGAGGACAGGGGGCTAAGCAATCAGCCCCAGCATTTT. Translated: CSAREDRGLSNQPQHF.

The chain is built from TRBV6-5 and TRBJ2-1; 7 nucleotides match TRBD2. This CDR3 has 14 amino acids. V gave up 8 bases and J gave up 7 bases; unmatched junction bases: 11. The germline gives CDR1 MNHEY, CDR2 SVGAGI. The DNA of the CDR3 is TGTGCCAGCGGGAGGGGAGGGAGAGGGAATGAGCAGTTCTTC. Amino acid sequence: CASGRGGRGNEQFF.

This clonotype was seen only a few times. The V gene is TRBV5-5, the J gene TRBJ2-3; 10 bases match TRBD2. This CDR3 has 15 amino acids. Germline trimming cut 5 bases from V and 9 bases from J; bases unmatched to any gene: 12. CDR1 and CDR2 (germline): SGHKS, YYEKEE (reference sequence). Here the CDR3 DNA reads TGTGCCAGCAGGGTCGGACTAGCGGACGTCAACACGCAGTATTTT. Protein: CASRVGLADVNTQYF.

The rearrangement uses TRBV6-5 and TRBJ2-3, with 8 bases identical to TRBD2. V gave up 2 bases and J gave up 5 bases; unmatched junction bases: 18. Germline V gene sequence: CDR1 MNHEY, CDR2 SVGAGI. The CDR3 has 19 amino acids. This CDR3 is CASSYPVQPSGRAGDTQYF. Here the CDR3 DNA reads TGTGCCAGCAGTTACCCGGTCCAGCCGTCCGGGAGGGCCGGAGATACGCAGTATTTT.

This chain joins TRBV29-1 and TRBJ2-1; D may be TRBD1 (6 bases). This CDR3 region has 17 residues. The germline V and J ends were trimmed by 6 bases and 10 bases, with 31 bases remaining between them. Germline CDR1 is SQVTM and CDR2 is ANQGSEA. The CDR3 loop reads CSVQIPRGAFNTREQFF. The CDR3 region has the DNA TGCAGCGTCCAAATTCCCAGGGGCGCCTTCAATACGAGAGAGCAGTTCTTC.

This clonotype counts as large. The gene calls are TRBV29-1 and TRBJ2-1; TRBD2 aligns across 8 bases. Trimming at V came to 6 bases and at J to 0 bases, leaving 4 bases not matched to a gene. Germline V gene data show CDR1 as SQVTM and CDR2 as ANQGSEA. The CDR3 runs 14 residues. The CDR3 spells CSVAGTSSYNEQFF. Written as DNA, the CDR3 is TGCAGCGTAGCCGGGACTAGCTCCTACAATGAGCAGTTCTTC.

The rearrangement joins TRBV4-3 to TRBJ2-1; unclear D gene. CDR1 LGHNA and CDR2 YSLEER come from the germline V gene. There are 16 residues in the CDR3. The V end lost 0 bases, the J end lost 3 bases, and 12 bases lay between the germline ends. As DNA, the CDR3 is TGCGCCAGCAGCCAAGATCCCAGCGAGAGCTACAATGAGCAGTTCTTC. Residues: CASSQDPSESYNEQFF.

This chain uses TRBV7-2 with TRBJ2-5; possibly TRBD2 for D (7 bases). The germline V and J ends were trimmed by 6 bases and 4 bases, with 9 bases remaining between them. The length of the CDR3 is 12 residues. Looked up from germline, CDR1 is SGHTA and CDR2 is FQGNSA. In DNA, the CDR3 is TGTGCCAGCAGGGGAGGGGGAGAGACCCAGTACTTC. Translated, it gives CASRGGGETQYF. Full variable domain (outside the CDR3, taken from reference TRBV7-2 and TRBJ2-5): GAGVSQSPSNKVTEKGKDVELRCDPISGHTALYWYRQSLGQGLEFLIYFQGNSAPDKSGLPSDRFSAERTGGSVSTLTIQRTQQEDSAVYLCASRGGGETQYFGPGTRLLVL.

Only a few counts were recorded for this clonotype. The gene calls are TRBV4-1 and TRBJ2-5, with D uncertain. The CDR3 length is 13 residues. From germline, CDR1 is MGHRA and CDR2 YSYEKL. Trimming cost V 0 bases and J 11 bases, with 13 bases left between them. The CDR3 is CASSQDLPGSQYF. The CDR3 DNA follows: TGCGCCAGCAGCCAAGACCTTCCCGGGTCTCAGTACTTC.

This chain joins TRBV4-1 and TRBJ2-3; TRBD1 might be the D (5 bases). Germline V gives CDR1 MGHRA, CDR2 YSYEKL. This CDR3 has 15 residues. The V and J ends lost 0 bases and 10 bases respectively, with 17 bases between them. The CDR3 region is CASSQDQSAKGSQYF. The CDR3 region has the DNA TGCGCCAGCAGCCAAGATCAGAGTGCAAAGGGGTCGCAGTATTTT.

J is TRBJ2-7 and V is TRBV12-3 or TRBV12-4, with D possibly matching TRBD2 (5 bases). V lost 8 bases and J lost 5, with 10 bases in between. The CDR3 loop spans 11 amino acids. CDR3 coding DNA: TGTGCCAGCGGTCGGGGTCACGAGCAGTACTTC. This encodes CASGRGHEQYF.

This clonotype was seen a single time. V is TRBV29-1 and J is TRBJ2-5; D is tentatively TRBD1 or TRBD2 (5 bases each). Germline V CDR1 and CDR2: SQVTM, ANQGSEA. The CDR3 has 11 residues. The CDR3 is CSGTEQETQYF. As DNA, the CDR3 is TGCAGTGGGACCGAGCAAGAGACCCAGTACTTC.

The V gene is TRBV12-3 or TRBV12-4, the J gene TRBJ2-3; D is perhaps TRBD2 (5 bases). Trimming took off 3 bases at V and 7 bases at J, with 17 bases between the two ends. The CDR3 length is 15 residues. CDR3 protein: CASSFPALRGNTQYF. The CDR3 bases are TGTGCCAGCAGTTTTCCGGCGCTCCGAGGGAATACGCAGTATTTT.

The sample holds one count of this clonotype. V is TRBV13 and J is TRBJ1-2; no firm D call. This CDR3 comprises 12 residues. Trimming left V 2 bases short and J 4 bases short, with 5 bases between. Germline loops: CDR1 PRHDT, CDR2 FYEKMQ (reference sequence). CDR3 coding DNA: TGTGCCAGCAGCTTAACCTTCTATGGCTACACCTTC. The encoded protein is CASSLTFYGYTF.

The CDR3 nucleotides are TGTGCCAGCAGCCCTCGAGGGGGTGGGATCTCCTACGAGCAGTACTTC. Its protein product is CASSPRGGGISYEQYF. The J gene is TRBJ2-7, the V gene TRBV5-4; a weak D match, TRBD1 (6 bases). The CDR3 loop spans 16 amino acids. V lost 4 bases to trimming and J lost 0 bases, with 17 bases between them. The germline V gene has CDR1 SGHNT and CDR2 YYREEE (reference sequence). The whole variable domain, filled in from reference TRBV5-4 and TRBJ2-7, reads ETGVTQSPTHLIKTRGQQVTLRCSSQSGHNTVSWYQQALGQGPQFIFQYYREEENGRGNFPPRFSGLQFPNYSSELNVNALELDDSALYLCASSPRGGGISYEQYFGPGTRLTVT.